These 4 T cell receptor beta chains share one sample of origin, sequenced in a study of metastatic and nonmetastatic thyroid tumors. Not a single patient had been given any form of treatment at any point before undergoing thyroid surgery. Through MiXCR, TCRdb re-clonotyped the PCR reads. The data show approximately 60,000 clones, with 25% to 35% seen just once and approximately 15% held by the top ten. Sequenced: blood. These receptors originate from a female donor with papillary thyroid cancer or a benign thyroid nodule (not recorded which). Some clones in this sample may be carry-over from other donors' samples.

V usage is TRBV5-1 and J usage is TRBJ2-7; 8 bases map to TRBD2. The CDR3 spans 15 residues. V trimming: 4 bases; J trimming: 4 bases; junction bases outside the gene matches: 10. Looked up from germline, CDR1 is SGHRS and CDR2 is YFSETQ. CDR3 DNA sequence: TGCGCCAGCAGCCTGACACTAGCGGAGGGGTACGAGCAGTACTTC. It is translated as CASSLTLAEGYEQYF.

This clone was picked up a small number of times. CDR3 nucleotides: TGCGCCAGCAGCTTGCCGACAAGCGAAAAACTGTTTTTT. Encoded protein: CASSLPTSEKLFF. The V call is TRBV5-1, the J call TRBJ1-4; the D is unclear. The germline gives CDR1 SGHRS, CDR2 YFSETQ. With 1 base removed from V and 8 bases from J, the gap between germline ends came to 9 bases. This CDR3 comprises 13 residues.

This clone was observed at least ten times. The V gene is TRBV30, the J gene TRBJ2-4; D unresolved. Germline values: CDR1 GTSNPN, CDR2 SVGIG (reference sequence). There are 14 residues in the CDR3. V gave up 2 bases and J gave up 7 bases, with 15 bases separating them. Here the CDR3 DNA reads TGTGCCTGGAGTATCGGCGGAAGTGGGAACATTCAGTACTTC. This sequence encodes CAWSIGGSGNIQYF.

This clone was counted many times. The chain joins TRBV7-9 to TRBJ1-1; TRBD1 might be the D (6 bases). The CDR3 has 15 residues. V was shortened by 4 bases and J by 0 bases, with 12 bases between the two germline ends. CDR1 and CDR2 (germline): SEHNR, FQNEAQ (reference sequence). The CDR3, as DNA: TGTGCCAGCAGCTCACGGGACAAATTGAACACTGAAGCTTTCTTT. Amino acid sequence: CASSSRDKLNTEAFF.